These T cell receptor beta chains were read from a single sample in a study of T cell clones after liver transplantation. Sequenced by immunoSEQ multiplex PCR; TCRdb stores in-frame clones only, minus some. Here the sample spans some 45,000 clones, 85% to 90% being singletons. Source: CD4+ T cells from blood, taken 24 months after liver transplant. These receptors all come from a human patient who received a liver transplant. The T cells may partly be graft donor cells. CDR3s include the opening cysteine and the closing phenylalanine or tryptophan. D genes are given only for firm matches. Rows may omit the clone size; those that give it use once, few, many or a size class.

TRBJ2-6 | TRBV11-2 | - | - | TGTGCCAGCAGCTTGAGCTCTGGGGCCAACGTCCTGACTTTC | CASSLSSGANVLTF
TRBJ2-3 | TRBV11-3 | - | - | TGTGCCAGCAGCTTAGCCCGTTTCGGTAGCGGTTCAGATACGCAGTATTTT | CASSLARFGSGSDTQYF
TRBJ1-1 | TRBV19 | once | TRBD1 | TGTGCCAGTAGTGCCCCGGGACAGGGGGCGTTTTGGTCGAACACTGAAGCTTTCTTT | CASSAPGQGAFWSNTEAFF
TRBJ1-1 | TRBV5-4 | - | - | TGTGCCAGCAGCCACCCGAACACTGAAGCTTTCTTT | CASSHPNTEAFF
TRBJ2-2 | TRBV19 | - | - | TGTGCCAGTAGCCCCCTTACAAGCACCGGGGAGCTGTTTTTT | CASSPLTSTGELFF
TRBJ2-7 | TRBV27 | - | - | TGTGCCTGCAGCCGGGGGCTCTCCTACGAGCAGTACTTC | CACSRGLSYEQYF
TRBJ2-7 | TRBV30 | - | TRBD2 | TGTGCCTGGAGTGAGGCGCTAGCGGGAGAAAGCGAGCAGTACTTC | CAWSEALAGESEQYF
TRBJ1-2 | TRBV7-8 | - | TRBD1 | TGTGCCAGCAGCTTAGTGGCAGGGGGCGGCTATGGCTACACCTTC | CASSLVAGGGYGYTF
TRBJ1-5 | TRBV7-8 | once | - | TGTGCCAGCAGCTTAGCCCCGACAGCTAGCAATCAGCCCCAGCATTTT | CASSLAPTASNQPQHF
TRBJ1-1 | TRBV18 | once | - | TGTGCCAGCTCACCCCTGAACACTGAAGCTTTCTTT | CASSPLNTEAFF
TRBJ1-2 | TRBV19 | - | - | TGTGCCAGTAGTCCGAGTATGGACGCCTATGGCTACACCTTC | CASSPSMDAYGYTF
TRBJ1-1 | TRBV6-6 | - | - | TGTGCAACGGGTGTACGGAACACTGAAGCTTTCTTT | CATGVRNTEAFF
TRBJ2-5 | TRBV15 | - | TRBD2 | TGTGCCACCGGGTTAGGCGGAGCGGGGAAAGAGACCCAGTACTTC | CATGLGGAGKETQYF
TRBJ1-2 | TRBV5-6 | - | - | TGTGCCAGCAGCTTGGACGCGGGGGCCTATGGCTACACCTTC | CASSLDAGAYGYTF
TRBJ1-2 | TRBV7-2 | - | TRBD1 | TGTGCCAGCAGCTTAGCGGGGGTTGGGACAGGGGATGGCTACACCTTC | CASSLAGVGTGDGYTF
TRBJ2-3 | TRBV29-1 | - | TRBD2 | TGCAGCGTTGACACCACCTCCGGGACTAGCGGTACAGATACGCAGTATTTT | CSVDTTSGTSGTDTQYF
TRBJ2-3 | TRBV7-7 | - | TRBD2 | TGTGCCAGCAGCTTAGACACTAGCGGCACAGATACGCAGTATTTT | CASSLDTSGTDTQYF
TRBJ1-6 | TRBV4-2 | - | - | TGTGCCAGCAGCCAGATCGACAGCTATAATTCACCCCTCCACTTT | CASSQIDSYNSPLHF
TRBJ1-1 | TRBV5-4 | - | - | TGTGCCAGCAGCTTGGTACGGGCTCGCGAAGCTTTCTTT | CASSLVRAREAFF
TRBJ2-3 | TRBV7-2 | - | - | TGTGCCAGCAGCTTACGTGGGAGCACAGATACGCAGTATTTT | CASSLRGSTDTQYF
TRBJ2-2 | TRBV1 | - | - | TGCACCAGGAGCAACGGGGAGCTGTTTTTT | CTRSNGELFF
TRBJ2-7 | TRBV5-8 | - | - | TGTGCCAGCAGCTTAAATCTCTACGAGCAGTACTTC | CASSLNLYEQYF
TRBJ2-3 | TRBV5-6 | - | TRBD1 | TGTGCCAGCAGCCCTACAGGGGGAAGCACAGATACGCAGTATTTT | CASSPTGGSTDTQYF
TRBJ1-5 | TRBV7-9 | few | - | TGTGCCAGCAGCCCCGGGAACCTCAATCAGCCCCAGCATTTT | CASSPGNLNQPQHF
TRBJ2-2 | TRBV5-1 | - | - | TGCGCCAGCAGCTTGGTCGCAGGCACGAACACCGGGGAGCTGTTTTTT | CASSLVAGTNTGELFF
TRBJ2-1 | TRBV28 | - | - | TGTGCCAGCAGTTCTCCACCACCGGGACCCCCGTTCTTC | CASSSPPPGPPFF
TRBJ1-6 | TRBV5-1 | - | TRBD1 | TGCGCCAGCAGCTTGCGCTCCGGGACAGTTAACACGAATTCACCCCTCCACTTT | CASSLRSGTVNTNSPLHF
TRBJ2-5 | TRBV5-1 | - | - | TGCGCCAGCAGCCCGATAGGGGGAGAGACCCAGTACTTC | CASSPIGGETQYF
TRBJ2-5 | TRBV6-1 | - | TRBD1 | TGTGCCAGCAGCTTAACCGGGACAGCTGGGGCCCAGTACTTC | CASSLTGTAGAQYF
TRBJ1-2 | TRBV7-2 | - | - | TGTGCCAGCAGCTTAGGGTCGGCCAGCCTCTATGGCTACACCTTC | CASSLGSASLYGYTF
TRBJ1-3 | TRBV14 | - | - | TGTGCCAGCAGCCCCCCAGGGAATAGTGGAAACACCATATATTTT | CASSPPGNSGNTIYF
TRBJ1-2 | TRBV5-1 | few | - | TGCGCCAGCAGCTTCGAGGGCTATGGCTACACCTTC | CASSFEGYGYTF
TRBJ2-3 | TRBV15 | - | TRBD2 | TGTGCCACCAGCAGAGGGACTAGCGGCACAGATACGCAGTATTTT | CATSRGTSGTDTQYF
TRBJ2-7 | TRBV18 | - | - | TGTGCCAGCTCACCGACCGGCAACGAGCAGTACTTC | CASSPTGNEQYF
TRBJ2-3 | TRBV15 | - | - | TGTGCCACCAGCATCGAACGGCTAGGAACAGATACGCAGTATTTT | CATSIERLGTDTQYF
TRBJ2-2 | TRBV7-9 | few | - | TGTGCCAGCAGCCGCCGGGACCGATCCACCGGGGAGCTGTTTTTT | CASSRRDRSTGELFF
TRBJ2-1 | TRBV2 | - | - | TGTGCCAGCAGTGAATGGGTGCTTGGGGTGGGTGAGCAGTTCTTC | CASSEWVLGVGEQFF
TRBJ2-2 | TRBV7-3 | few | TRBD1 | TGTGCCAGCAGCACCAGGGGACAGGGGGCGTCCGGGGAGCTGTTTTTT | CASSTRGQGASGELFF
TRBJ2-3 | TRBV30 | - | - | TGTGCCTGGAGGCGCAGTCTAACTAGCACAGATACGCAGTATTTT | CAWRRSLTSTDTQYF
TRBJ1-3 | TRBV4-3 | - | - | TGCGCCAGCAGCCAAGATAAGAGCTCTGGAAACACCATATATTTT | CASSQDKSSGNTIYF
TRBJ2-5 | TRBV5-1 | - | TRBD2 | TGCGCCAGCAAACAGGCACTAGCGGTCCAAGAGACCCAGTACTTC | CASKQALAVQETQYF
TRBJ1-1 | TRBV7-3 | once | - | TGTGCCAGCAGCTTAACGCGCGGAACTGAAGCTTTCTTT | CASSLTRGTEAFF